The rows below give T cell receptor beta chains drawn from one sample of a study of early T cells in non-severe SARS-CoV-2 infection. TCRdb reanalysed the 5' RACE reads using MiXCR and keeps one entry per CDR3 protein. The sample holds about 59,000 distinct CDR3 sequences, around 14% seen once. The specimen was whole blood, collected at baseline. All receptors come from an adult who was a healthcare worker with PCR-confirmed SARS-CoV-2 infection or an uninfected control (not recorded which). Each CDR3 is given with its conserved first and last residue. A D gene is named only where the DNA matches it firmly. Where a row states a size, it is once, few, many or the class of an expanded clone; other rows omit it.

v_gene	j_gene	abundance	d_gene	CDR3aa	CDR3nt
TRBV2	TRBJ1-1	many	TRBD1	CASTGGENTEAFF	TGTGCCAGCACAGGGGGCGAGAACACTGAAGCTTTCTTT
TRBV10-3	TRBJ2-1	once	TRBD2	CAISLLAGGPVEQFF	TGTGCCATCAGCTTACTAGCGGGGGGGCCGGTTGAGCAGTTCTTC
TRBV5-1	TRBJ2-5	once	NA	CASSLARGGAARETQYF	TGCGCCAGCAGCTTGGCCCGGGGAGGAGCGGCGCGAGAGACCCAGTACTTC
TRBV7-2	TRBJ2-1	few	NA	CASSLVASSYNEQFF	TGTGCCAGCAGCTTAGTGGCTAGCTCCTACAATGAGCAGTTCTTC
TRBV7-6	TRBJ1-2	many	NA	CASSSGELGYTF	TGTGCCAGCAGCTCCGGGGAGCTGGGCTACACCTTC
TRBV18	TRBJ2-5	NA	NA	CASSQQLNQETQYF	TGTGCCAGCTCACAGCAGTTAAACCAAGAGACCCAGTACTTC
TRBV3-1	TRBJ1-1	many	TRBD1	CASSLGTGFTEAFF	TGTGCCAGCAGCCTAGGGACAGGGTTCACTGAAGCTTTCTTT
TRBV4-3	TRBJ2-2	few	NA	CASSQEPRNTGELFF	TGCGCCAGCAGCCAAGAGCCGCGGAACACCGGGGAGCTGTTTTTT
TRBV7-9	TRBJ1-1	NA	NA	CASSLGGSRTEAFF	TGTGCCAGCAGCTTAGGGGGTTCCAGAACAGAAGCTTTCTTT
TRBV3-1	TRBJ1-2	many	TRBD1	CASRETGGVYGYTF	TGTGCCAGCAGAGAGACAGGGGGCGTCTATGGCTACACCTTC
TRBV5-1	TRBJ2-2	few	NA	CASSLALVSAGELFF	TGCGCCAGCAGCTTGGCCCTAGTATCTGCCGGGGAGCTGTTTTTT
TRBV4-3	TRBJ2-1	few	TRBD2	CASSQDPPSGRANEQFF	TGCGCCAGCAGCCAAGATCCCCCTAGCGGGAGGGCGAATGAGCAGTTCTTC
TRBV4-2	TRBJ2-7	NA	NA	CASSRVGGESSYEQYF	TGTGCCAGCAGCCGAGTGGGCGGAGAAAGCTCCTACGAGCAGTACTTC
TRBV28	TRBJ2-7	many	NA	CASSLKVGSSYEQYF	TGTGCCAGCAGTTTAAAGGTTGGCAGCTCCTACGAGCAGTACTTC
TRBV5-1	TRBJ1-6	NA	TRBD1	CASSTAQGAGSPLHF	TGCGCCAGCAGCACTGCCCAGGGGGCTGGTTCACCCCTCCACTTT
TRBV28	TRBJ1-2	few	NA	CALGGGDYGYTF	TGTGCTCTGGGGGGCGGGGACTATGGCTACACCTTC
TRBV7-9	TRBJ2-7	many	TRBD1	CASSLDRDPYEQYF	TGTGCCAGCAGCTTGGACAGGGACCCCTACGAGCAGTACTTC
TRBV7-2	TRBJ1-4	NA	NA	CASSLGSWGLNEKLFF	TGTGCCAGCAGCTTAGGATCTTGGGGGCTTAATGAAAAACTGTTTTTT
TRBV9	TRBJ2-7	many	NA	CASSQVPGGTYEQYF	TGTGCCAGCAGCCAAGTCCCCGGGGGCACCTACGAGCAGTACTTC
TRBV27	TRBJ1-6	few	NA	CASSSKGPYNSPLHF	TGTGCCAGCAGTTCCAAGGGGCCCTATAATTCACCCCTCCACTTT